The 12 T cell receptor beta chains given below trace back to one sample, sequenced in a study of cytomegalovirus exposure and HLA in healthy donors. The PCR employed 60 Vbeta primers together with 13 Jbeta primers. The table came from immunoSEQ multiplex PCR; TCRdb's copy has only in-frame clones and leaves some out. The repertoire holds over 150,000 clones, roughly 78% seen once, with roughly 1.4% in the top ten. The specimen was PBMCs. Source of these receptors: a girl aged 5-17 years in good health and CMV-seropositive.

This sequence joins TRBV10-1 and TRBJ2-5; 8 nucleotides line up with TRBD2. The CDR3 runs 15 residues. J was trimmed by 5 bases and V by 5 bases; bases with no gene match: 10. Germline-derived CDR1 and CDR2 are WNHNN and SYGVQD (reference sequence). The CDR3 nucleotides read TGCGCCAGCAGTAGGTTAGCGGGGTTCGGTGAGACCCAGTACTTC. Its protein is CASSRLAGFGETQYF.

This chain joins TRBV7-2 and TRBJ2-5; unclear D gene. There are 14 residues in the CDR3. Germline loops: CDR1 SGHTA, CDR2 FQGNSA. Trimming removed 0 bases at V and 2 bases at J, with 7 bases between. CDR3 nucleotide sequence: TGTGCCAGCAGCTTAGCCCGGTTGCAAGAGACCCAGTACTTC. Translated, it gives CASSLARLQETQYF.

This clone was counted once. The gene calls are TRBV4-1 and TRBJ2-2; D gene unclear. The V and J ends lost 1 base and 7 bases respectively, with 16 bases between them. This CDR3 is built from 16 residues. Germline CDR1 and CDR2: MGHRA and YSYEKL. The CDR3 region is CASSQVRSRVGGELFF. The DNA of the CDR3 is TGCGCCAGCAGCCAAGTTCGCAGTCGGGTCGGCGGGGAGCTGTTTTTT.

This chain links TRBV14 with TRBJ2-7; 9 bases map to TRBD1. Per germline, CDR1 SGHDN and CDR2 FVKESK. V shed 4 bases and J 4 bases; nucleotides not matched to a gene: 8. This CDR3 region has 15 residues. In DNA form, the CDR3 reads TGTGCCAGCAGCCCAACACCGGGACAGGGTTACGAGCAGTACTTC. It codes for CASSPTPGQGYEQYF.

This rearrangement joins TRBV15 to TRBJ2-5; no firm D call. The V end lost 5 bases, the J end lost 2 bases, and 12 bases lay between the germline ends. There are 14 residues in the CDR3. The germline CDR1 and CDR2 sequences are LNHNV and YYDKDF (reference sequence). CDR3 DNA: TGTGCCACCAGCGGTAGACACGCTCAAGAGACCCAGTACTTC. It specifies CATSGRHAQETQYF. The whole variable domain, filled in from reference TRBV15 and TRBJ2-5, reads DAMVIQNPRYQVTQFGKPVTLSCSQTLNHNVMYWYQQKSSQAPKLLFHYYDKDFNNEADTPDNFQSRRPNTSFCFLDIRSPGLGDTAMYLCATSGRHAQETQYFGPGTRLLVL.

This chain joins TRBV5-1 and TRBJ2-7, with 7 bases identical to TRBD1. CDR1 is SGHRS and CDR2 is YFSETQ in the germline V gene. The CDR3 is 15 residues long. The J segment lost 3 bases and the V segment lost 0 bases, leaving 6 bases of the junction unmatched. CDR3 nucleotide sequence: TGCGCCAGCAGCTTGGGGGGACAGTTCATCTACGAGCAGTACTTC. Its protein is CASSLGGQFIYEQYF.

This chain links TRBV7-2 with TRBJ1-1; possibly TRBD1 for D (5 bases). In germline, CDR1 is SGHTA, CDR2 FQGNSA. The CDR3 is 16 residues long. Trimming took off 1 base at V and 0 bases at J, with 12 bases between the two ends. As DNA, the CDR3 is TGTGCCAGCAGCTTAGTGGGGGGAGACCTGAACACTGAAGCTTTCTTT. Residues: CASSLVGGDLNTEAFF.

This chain joins TRBV10-3 and TRBJ1-3; 7 positions match TRBD1. This CDR3 has 16 amino acids. V shed 6 bases and J 0 bases; nucleotides not matched to a gene: 8. Germline V lookup: CDR1 ENHRY, CDR2 SYGVKD. Here the CDR3 DNA reads TGTGCCATCAGCCGAGGACAGGCCCGCTCTGGAAACACCATATATTTT. Residues: CAISRGQARSGNTIYF.

The chain employs TRBV6-5 and TRBJ2-3; D is undetermined. Trimming removed 2 bases at V and 0 bases at J, with 9 bases between. The length of the CDR3 is 15 residues. Germline assignment: CDR1 MNHEY and CDR2 SVGAGI. The CDR3 nucleotides read TGTGCCAGCAGTTACGGGCGTCCTAGCACAGATACGCAGTATTTT. Translated, it gives CASSYGRPSTDTQYF.

J is TRBJ2-7 and V is TRBV11-2, with a weak D call TRBD1 (6 bases). This CDR3 comprises 15 residues. Germline V gene lookup returns CDR1 SGHAT and CDR2 FQNNGV. The germline V and J ends were trimmed by 3 bases and 0 bases, with 12 bases remaining between them. The CDR3 DNA is TGTGCCAGCAGCTTCACGCAGGGGATCTCCTACGAGCAGTACTTC. Amino acid sequence: CASSFTQGISYEQYF.

CDR3 sequence reads: CASSAGTGGYEQYF. The CDR3 DNA reads TGTGCCAGCAGCGCGGGGACAGGGGGGTACGAGCAGTACTTC. The chain is built from TRBV9 and TRBJ2-7, with 11 bases that match TRBD1. CDR3 length equals 14 residues. CDR1 and CDR2 (germline): SGDLS, YYNGEE. Trimming at V came to 3 bases and at J to 4 bases, leaving 3 bases not matched to a gene.

V and J are TRBV9 and TRBJ2-7; the match to TRBD1 covers 7 bases. The V gene's germline CDR1 is SGDLS and CDR2 YYNGEE. J gave up 7 bases and V 3 bases, and 4 bases lay outside the gene matches. This CDR3 has 12 amino acids. Here the CDR3 DNA reads TGTGCCAGCAGCGCGGGACAGCCGGAGCAGTACTTC. Residues: CASSAGQPEQYF. Looking up the rest from reference TRBV9 and TRBJ2-7 gives the full variable domain: DSGVTQTPKHLITATGQRVTLRCSPRSGDLSVYWYQQSLDQGLQFLIQYYNGEERAKGNILERFSAQQFPDLHSELNLSSLELGDSALYFCASSAGQPEQYFGPGTRLTVT.